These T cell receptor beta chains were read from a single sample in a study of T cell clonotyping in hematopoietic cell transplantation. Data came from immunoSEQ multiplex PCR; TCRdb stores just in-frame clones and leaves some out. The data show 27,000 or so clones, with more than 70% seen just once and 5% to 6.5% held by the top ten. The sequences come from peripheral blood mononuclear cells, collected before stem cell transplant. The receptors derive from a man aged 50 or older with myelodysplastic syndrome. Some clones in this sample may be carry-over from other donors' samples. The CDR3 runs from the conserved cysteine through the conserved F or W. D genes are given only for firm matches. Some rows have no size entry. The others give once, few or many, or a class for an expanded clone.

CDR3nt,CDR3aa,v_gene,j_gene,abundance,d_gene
TGTGCCAGCAGCTTAACCCCCAGCACAGATACGCAGTATTTT,CASSLTPSTDTQYF,TRBV7-2,TRBJ2-3,NA,NA
TGTGCCAGCAGTATCCGATCCGTCAGGGACGGCTACACCTTC,CASSIRSVRDGYTF,TRBV28,TRBJ1-2,NA,NA
TGTGCCAGTAGTATAGAAGGGACAGTGGGGGGCTACACCTTC,CASSIEGTVGGYTF,TRBV19,TRBJ1-2,NA,TRBD1
TGTGCCTGGAGTGGAAGAGGGGTCGAGACCCAGTACTTC,CAWSGRGVETQYF,TRBV30,TRBJ2-5,NA,NA
TGTGCCAGCAGCGTAGGGGGGGCTAGCGGGTTTTTCGAGCAGTACTTC,CASSVGGASGFFEQYF,TRBV9,TRBJ2-7,NA,TRBD2
TGCAGCGTTGAAGGCGGGGGGGCCCGTGTCAATGAGCAGTTCTTC,CSVEGGGARVNEQFF,TRBV29-1,TRBJ2-1,NA,TRBD2
TGTGCCAGCAGTTACCCCTCCGGGACTGGGACTAGCACAGATACGCAGTATTTT,CASSYPSGTGTSTDTQYF,TRBV28,TRBJ2-3,NA,NA
TGTGCCAGCAGTTCCGGGATGACTGAAGCTTTCTTT,CASSSGMTEAFF,TRBV6-5,TRBJ1-1,medium-sized,NA
TGTGCCAGCCGCTCCGGGACTAGCGGTCAAGAGACCCAGTACTTC,CASRSGTSGQETQYF,TRBV2,TRBJ2-5,NA,TRBD2
TGTGCCAGCAGCGTTGACAGGGGGCGGGACACTGAAGCTTTCTTT,CASSVDRGRDTEAFF,TRBV13,TRBJ1-1,few,TRBD1
TGTGCCTGGAGTGAAAGGGGATCGCCGGGAAACACCATATATTTT,CAWSERGSPGNTIYF,TRBV30,TRBJ1-3,NA,NA
TGTGCCAGCATGGGGCTTGGAGATACGCAGTATTTT,CASMGLGDTQYF,TRBV2,TRBJ2-3,NA,NA
TGTGCCAGCCGGACAGTATCAACTAATGAAAAACTGTTTTTT,CASRTVSTNEKLFF,TRBV2,TRBJ1-4,NA,NA
TGTGCCAGCAGTACCTCGGGACGGCTACCTGGCGAGCAGTACTTC,CASSTSGRLPGEQYF,TRBV28,TRBJ2-7,NA,NA
TGCGCCAGCAGCCAAGTAGAGGGGGACCCCTACGAGCAGTACTTC,CASSQVEGDPYEQYF,TRBV4-1,TRBJ2-7,NA,NA
TGCAGCGTTGAAGTAACCCCGGGACCCCCCTACGAGCAGTACTTC,CSVEVTPGPPYEQYF,TRBV29-1,TRBJ2-7,NA,NA
TGTGCCAGCAGCCCCGGGCCCGGGGAGCAGTACTTC,CASSPGPGEQYF,TRBV6-6,TRBJ2-7,few,NA
TGTGCCAGCAGTTTTTTGAGCGGGGGTGCCCCAGATACGCAGTATTTT,CASSFLSGGAPDTQYF,TRBV27,TRBJ2-3,NA,TRBD2
TGTGCCATCAGACAAGGACTACAGGGTTATGGCTACACCTTC,CAIRQGLQGYGYTF,TRBV6-5,TRBJ1-2,few,NA
TGTGCCAGCAGCTCAGGGGACAGGGGAAAGGACGAGCAGTACTTC,CASSSGDRGKDEQYF,TRBV7-9,TRBJ2-7,NA,TRBD1
TGCGCCAGCTCTACAGTTGGGTCCTACGAGCAGTACTTC,CASSTVGSYEQYF,TRBV10-1,TRBJ2-7,few,NA
TGTGCCAGCAGCCAAGCGCAGGGGGCAGATGAAGAACTGTTTTTT,CASSQAQGADEELFF,TRBV4-2,TRBJ1-4,few,TRBD1
TGTGCCAGCAGCCCCCGCGGGGACGCGTTGGATACGCAGTATTTT,CASSPRGDALDTQYF,TRBV7-2,TRBJ2-3,NA,NA